A single sample gave rise to the 32 T cell receptor beta chains below, sequenced in a study of read filtering for tumor transcriptome and immune sequencing. The library was built from about 400 ng RNA with molecular barcoded adaptors for alpha/delta and beta/gamma chains. Using its own MiXCR run on the reads, TCRdb lists one record per CDR3 protein. The sample has roughly 41,000 distinct CDR3 sequences, roughly an eighth seen once. The material sequenced was a population of CD138-negative cells sorted from bone marrow. These receptors came from a donor aged 40 or older with multiple myeloma.

This clonotype was seen many times. The rearrangement uses TRBV20-1 and TRBJ2-5, with TRBD2 identical over 9 bases. This CDR3 contains 14 residues. Germline V gene lookup returns CDR1 DFQATT and CDR2 SNEGSKA (reference sequence). The ends lost 6 bases at V and 4 bases at J; junction bases unmatched: 9. The CDR3: CSAPQGSGRETQYF. CDR3 nucleotides: TGCAGTGCCCCCCAAGGTAGCGGGAGAGAGACCCAGTACTTC.

As regards this clonotype: A much larger clone differs from this one at a single base, so this may be a read error. V gene TRBV5-1 combines with J gene TRBJ2-5; possible D gene TRBD2, 5 bases. The length of the CDR3 is 11 residues. The germline V gene has CDR1 SGHRS and CDR2 YFSETQ. The V gene lost 5 bases and the J gene lost 7 bases, with 9 bases spanning the gap. In DNA, the CDR3 is TGCGCCAGCAGGTCCGGAGGGACCCAGTACTTC. It translates to CASRSGGTQYF.

There are a few counts of this clonotype. A far larger clone is one nucleotide away, so this likely arose from a read error. This chain joins TRBV11-3 and TRBJ2-1, with 11 bases matching TRBD2. CDR1 and CDR2 from the germline V gene are SGHNT and YENEEA. CDR3 length: 18 amino acids. This chain's CDR3 is CASSLGRTSGSLDNERFF. The CDR3 DNA follows: TGTGCCAGCAGCTTAGGTAGAACTAGCGGGAGCCTAGACAATGAGCGGTTCTTC.

This clonotype has at least ten counts. V is TRBV19 and J is TRBJ2-1; TRBD2 matches at 16 bases. This CDR3 has 16 amino acids. Germline CDR1 and CDR2: LNHDA and SQIVND (reference sequence). The ends lost 3 bases at V and 10 bases at J; junction bases unmatched: 6. The CDR3, as DNA: TGTGCCAGTAGTATCGGGACTAGCGGGAGGGTCGGGGAGCAGTTCTTC. Residues: CASSIGTSGRVGEQFF.

This clonotype was recorded at least ten times. V and J are TRBV6-5 and TRBJ1-4; weak D call: TRBD1 (5 bases). Looked up from germline, CDR1 is MNHEY and CDR2 is SVGAGI. Trimming took off 5 bases at V and 5 bases at J, with 9 bases between the two ends. CDR3 length: 13 amino acids. In DNA, the CDR3 is TGTGCCAGCAGTCGGGACCCGAATGAAAAACTGTTTTTT. Translated, it gives CASSRDPNEKLFF.

The sample holds a few counts of this clonotype. The chain has TRBV7-2 and TRBJ2-5; no definite D call. Trimming removed 5 bases from V and 5 bases from J, with 12 bases in between. This CDR3 has 13 residues. Germline V CDR1 and CDR2: SGHTA, FQGNSA. The CDR3 loop reads CASSLTSPETQYF. The CDR3 nucleotides are TGTGCCAGCAGCCTCACTTCCCCGGAGACCCAGTACTTC.

Ten or more counts support this clonotype. The chain links TRBV7-2 to TRBJ1-1, with 7 bases lining up with TRBD1. Germline assignment: CDR1 SGHTA and CDR2 FQGNSA. The CDR3 contains 14 residues. J gave up 0 bases and V 6 bases, and 4 bases lay outside the gene matches. The CDR3 here is CASRTTGMNTEAFF. CDR3 bases: TGTGCCAGCAGGACGACAGGGATGAACACTGAAGCTTTCTTT.

This clonotype was found many times. V is TRBV5-4 and J is TRBJ2-1, with D tentatively TRBD1 (6 bases). CDR3 size: 16 residues. V was pared by 1 base and J by 0 bases, with 11 bases between. The germline V gene has CDR1 SGHNT and CDR2 YYREEE (reference sequence). In DNA form, the CDR3 reads TGTGCCAGCAGCTTGAGGGCCAGGGGCTCCTACAATGAGCAGTTCTTC. Amino acid sequence: CASSLRARGSYNEQFF.

Worth noting for this clonotype: One end of the junction is discordant with germline, which a read error may explain. V gene TRBV5-4 combines with J gene TRBJ2-1, with D perhaps TRBD2 (6 bases). The CDR3 covers 12 residues. Germline V lookup: CDR1 SGHNT, CDR2 YYREEE (reference sequence). In DNA form, the CDR3 reads TGTGCCAGCAGCTCCCTTCGGGACTTCCCGGTCTTC. Translation gives CASSSLRDFPVF.

This clonotype was detected many times. The chain recombines TRBV29-1 with TRBJ2-5; D tentatively reads TRBD1 or TRBD2 (5 bases each). CDR1 SQVTM and CDR2 ANQGSEA come from the germline V gene. The CDR3 runs to 12 residues. V was shortened by 6 bases and J by 2 bases, with 10 bases between the two germline ends. The CDR3 coding sequence is TGCAGCGTGGGGACGGCACAAGAGACCCAGTACTTC. As protein: CSVGTAQETQYF.

This clonotype occurred many times. CDR3: CASSPHSVNTEAFF. In DNA form, the CDR3 reads TGTGCCAGCAGTCCCCACTCTGTGAACACTGAAGCTTTCTTT. The chain employs TRBV12-3 or TRBV12-4 and TRBJ1-1; D remains ambiguous. The CDR3 length is 14 residues. V gave up 5 bases and J gave up 0 bases, with 10 bases separating them.

In regard to this clonotype: A much larger clonotype is one base distant, so this may be a read error. This sequence joins TRBV18 and TRBJ1-2; 7 nucleotides align to TRBD1. Germline-derived CDR1 and CDR2 are KGHSH and LQKENI. CDR3 length: 15 residues. The V segment lost 5 bases and the J segment 0 bases; nucleotides outside the gene matches: 6. CDR3 sequence: CASSEDRTSNYGYTF. The CDR3 DNA sequence: TGTGCCAGCTCAGAGGACAGGACATCTAACTATGGCTACACCTTC. The whole variable domain, remainder taken from reference TRBV18 and TRBJ1-2, is NAGVMQNPRHLVRRRGQEARLRCSPMKGHSHVYWYRQLPEEGLKFMVYLQKENIIDESGMPKERFSAEFPKEGPSILRIQQVVRGDSAAYFCASSEDRTSNYGYTFGSGTRLTVV.

This clonotype was picked up many times. The rearrangement uses TRBV12-3 or TRBV12-4 and TRBJ1-2, with D hard to call. V gave up 6 bases and J gave up 4 bases, with 15 bases separating them. The length of the CDR3 is 14 residues. CDR3 in amino acids: CASSFGRELYGYTF. CDR3 DNA sequence: TGTGCCAGCAGCTTCGGACGGGAGCTCTATGGCTACACCTTC.

This clonotype was counted ten times or more. This chain joins TRBV7-2 and TRBJ2-7, with 10 positions matching TRBD2. This CDR3 is built from 15 residues. Germline V gene data show CDR1 as SGHTA and CDR2 as FQGNSA. Trimming at V came to 5 bases and at J to 3 bases, leaving 7 bases not matched to a gene. CDR3 DNA: TGTGCCAGCAGCCGAAGCGGGGGGGGCTACTACGAGCAGTACTTC. This sequence encodes CASSRSGGGYYEQYF.

This clonotype was seen at least ten times. The chain joins TRBV20-1 to TRBJ2-1; the match to TRBD2 covers 11 bases. Germline V CDR1 and CDR2: DFQATT, SNEGSKA (reference sequence). This CDR3 has 13 amino acids. With 3 bases clipped from V and 11 bases from J, the junction kept 6 bases outside the gene matches. CDR3 DNA: TGCAGTGCTAGGACTAGCGGGAAGCGTCAGCAGTTCTTC. Protein: CSARTSGKRQQFF.

At least ten counts were recorded for this clonotype. This sequence joins TRBV20-1 and TRBJ2-1, with 7 bases fitting TRBD2. Germline values: CDR1 DFQATT, CDR2 SNEGSKA (reference sequence). CDR3 length: 16 amino acids. Trimming removed 4 bases from V and 4 bases from J; junction bases left unmatched: 13. The CDR3 nucleotides are TGCAGTGCTATCAGTATTGAGCGGGAAGAGTACAATGAGCAGTTCTTC. This encodes CSAISIEREEYNEQFF.

About this clonotype: This clone may be a read error of a much larger clone one base away. J is TRBJ1-1 and V is TRBV7-9; maybe TRBD1 (6 bases). The germline V gene encodes CDR1 SEHNR and CDR2 FQNEAQ (reference sequence). CDR3 length: 14 residues. The CDR3 region is CASSHWDKNTKAFF. The CDR3 nucleotides are TGTGCCAGCAGCCACTGGGACAAGAACACTAAAGCTTTCTTT.

Comments on this clonotype: This may come from a read error, since a much larger clone is one base off. This chain links TRBV10-2 with TRBJ2-1, with a possible D match to TRBD2 (5 bases). The germline V gene has CDR1 WSHSY and CDR2 SAAADI. This CDR3 contains 15 residues. CDR3 DNA: TGCGCCAGCACCCCAAACCCCCTAGACTACAAGGAGCAGTTCTTC. As protein: CASTPNPLDYKEQFF.

A few counts support this clonotype. The chain recombines TRBV9 with TRBJ1-1; D is unresolved. The germline CDR1 and CDR2 sequences are SGDLS and YYNGEE. Trimming removed 4 bases at V and 1 base at J, with 8 bases between. The CDR3 extends over 13 amino acids. DNA for the CDR3: TGTGCCAGCAGCTCAAGACAGAACACTGAAGCTTTCTTT. Protein sequence: CASSSRQNTEAFF.

The rearrangement uses TRBV10-3 and TRBJ1-2; the match to TRBD1 covers 8 bases. This CDR3 comprises 15 residues. CDR1 and CDR2 (germline): ENHRY, SYGVKD. The V segment lost 3 bases and the J segment 6 bases; nucleotides outside the gene matches: 9. The chain's CDR3 is CAISERTGRVHGYTF. The DNA of the CDR3 is TGTGCCATCAGTGAAAGGACAGGGAGGGTTCATGGCTACACCTTC.

As to this clonotype: Given the absence of the conserved phenylalanine or tryptophan at the CDR3 end, a read error is likely. The chain carries TRBV20-1 and TRBJ1-1; D is undetermined. The germline V and J ends were trimmed by 6 bases and 5 bases, with 16 bases remaining between them. CDR3 length: 13 residues. CDR1 and CDR2 from the germline V gene are DFQATT and SNEGSKA (reference sequence). The CDR3 coding sequence is TGCAGTGCCGGCCTGATAGTTACGACTGAAGCTTTCATT. It specifies CSAGLIVTTEAFI.

At least ten counts were recorded for this clonotype. This rearrangement joins TRBV20-1 to TRBJ2-1; D remains unclear. The ends were cut back, 3 bases at V and 4 bases at J, with 7 bases in the middle. Per germline, CDR1 DFQATT and CDR2 SNEGSKA (reference sequence). CDR3 length: 12 residues. The CDR3 DNA is TGCAGTGCTAGTTCGGATTACAATGAGCAGTTCTTC. This gives the protein CSASSDYNEQFF.

This clonotype was seen many times. The CDR3 DNA is TGTGCCAGCAGTTCCCACGTGAGGAGTAGCGGGGGTAACGAGCAGTTCTTC. Encoded protein: CASSSHVRSSGGNEQFF. The chain has TRBV6-5 and TRBJ2-1; 9 bases match TRBD2. The germline CDR1 and CDR2 sequences are MNHEY and SVGAGI. The CDR3 is 17 amino acids. Trimming removed 4 bases from V and 10 bases from J; junction bases left unmatched: 17.

This clonotype was counted at least ten times. This chain links TRBV7-2 with TRBJ2-7; D is unresolved. This CDR3 spans 14 amino acids. V was pared by 5 bases and J by 3 bases, with 14 bases between. Germline assignment: CDR1 SGHTA and CDR2 FQGNSA. DNA of the CDR3: TGTGCCAGCAGCCTGAGCGAGACCTACTACGAGCAGTACTTC. Protein product: CASSLSETYYEQYF. Based on the CDR3 plus reference TRBV7-2 and TRBJ2-7, the full variable domain is GAGVSQSPSNKVTEKGKDVELRCDPISGHTALYWYRQSLGQGLEFLIYFQGNSAPDKSGLPSDRFSAERTGGSVSTLTIQRTQQEDSAVYLCASSLSETYYEQYFGPGTRLTVT.

This clonotype came up many times. J is TRBJ2-1 and V is TRBV6-1; D possibly matches TRBD1 or TRBD2 (5 bases each). The CDR3 has 15 amino acids. Germline V lookup: CDR1 MNHNS, CDR2 SASEGT. V was clipped by 6 bases and J by 4 bases, with 16 bases between them. The CDR3 region is CASREPGTTYNEQFF. In DNA form, the CDR3 reads TGTGCCAGCAGGGAACCCGGGACCACGTACAATGAGCAGTTCTTC.

Only a few counts were recorded for this clonotype. The limits of the CDR3 on the DNA are not certain, so only TCRdb's listed CDR3 is given. The rearrangement links TRBV29-1 to TRBJ2-3; no check of the table's D call, TRBD1, against the DNA was made. From its first to its last residue, the CDR3 has 12 amino acids. Germline-derived CDR1 and CDR2 are SQVTM and ANQGSEA. The CDR3 sequence is CSVAGGTGTQYF.

This clonotype was found a few times. The V gene is TRBV19, the J gene TRBJ2-2, with TRBD2 matching over 11 bases. This CDR3 has 16 amino acids. The V segment lost 5 bases and the J segment 6 bases; nucleotides outside the gene matches: 8. Germline lookup yields CDR1 LNHDA and CDR2 SQIVND (reference sequence). The DNA of the CDR3 is TGTGCCAGTAGTGCATTAGCGGGAGGGGCGCCCGGGGAGCTGTTTTTT. It specifies CASSALAGGAPGELFF. Supplemented by reference TRBV19 and TRBJ2-2, the full variable domain reads DGGITQSPKYLFRKEGQNVTLSCEQNLNHDAMYWYRQDPGQGLRLIYYSQIVNDFQKGDIAEGYSVSREKKESFPLTVTSAQKNPTAFYLCASSALAGGAPGELFFGEGSRLTVL.

This clonotype counts as medium-sized. This sequence joins TRBV20-1 and TRBJ2-1; 8 nucleotides align to TRBD2. This CDR3 region has 18 residues. CDR1 and CDR2 from the germline V gene are DFQATT and SNEGSKA (reference sequence). Losses at the gene ends were 4 bases for V and 4 bases for J; bases not matched to a gene: 18. The CDR3: CSATTPSWVAGLYNEQFF. CDR3 in DNA: TGCAGTGCTACTACCCCGAGTTGGGTAGCGGGACTTTACAATGAGCAGTTCTTC.

This clonotype has only a few counts. A much larger clone sits a single nucleotide away, making a read error possible. This chain uses TRBV24-1 with TRBJ2-3, with 9 nucleotides matching TRBD1. This CDR3 is 14 amino acids long. The V gene's germline CDR1 is KGHDR and CDR2 SFDVKD. The CDR3 DNA is TGTGCCACCGGGGACAGGGCGAGCACAGATACGCGGTATTTT. It specifies CATGDRASTDTRYF.

This clonotype has just a few counts. The chain joins TRBV7-2 to TRBJ2-5, with TRBD1 matching over 7 bases. The germline gives CDR1 SGHTA, CDR2 FQGNSA. CDR3 length: 16 amino acids. Unmatched junction bases numbered 6, after V lost 1 base and J lost 1 base. The CDR3 coding sequence is TGTGCCAGCAGCTTAGTAGACAGGGCGATCCAAGAGACCCAGTACTTC. Its translation: CASSLVDRAIQETQYF.

As to this clonotype: This probably arose from a read error, given a far larger clone one base away. The conserved phenylalanine or tryptophan normally closing the CDR3 is absent here, so this likely arose from a read error. This chain connects TRBV6-2 or TRBV6-3 to TRBJ2-1; 8 nucleotides align to TRBD2. The junction had 4 bases not matched to a gene; V was cut back by 1 base and J by 8 bases. Germline loops: CDR1 MNHEY, CDR2 SVGEGT. There are 14 residues in the CDR3. The CDR3 protein is CASSYLREGDEQFS. CDR3 in DNA: TGTGCCAGCAGTTACTTACGGGAGGGGGATGAGCAGTTCTCC.

The chain employs TRBV12-3 or TRBV12-4 and TRBJ2-1; D might be TRBD1 (6 bases). The CDR3 is 14 residues long. The ends were cut back, 4 bases at V and 2 bases at J, with 9 bases in the middle. Written as DNA, the CDR3 is TGTGCCAGCAGTTCCTACAGGGCCTACAATGAGCAGTTCTTC. It translates to CASSSYRAYNEQFF.